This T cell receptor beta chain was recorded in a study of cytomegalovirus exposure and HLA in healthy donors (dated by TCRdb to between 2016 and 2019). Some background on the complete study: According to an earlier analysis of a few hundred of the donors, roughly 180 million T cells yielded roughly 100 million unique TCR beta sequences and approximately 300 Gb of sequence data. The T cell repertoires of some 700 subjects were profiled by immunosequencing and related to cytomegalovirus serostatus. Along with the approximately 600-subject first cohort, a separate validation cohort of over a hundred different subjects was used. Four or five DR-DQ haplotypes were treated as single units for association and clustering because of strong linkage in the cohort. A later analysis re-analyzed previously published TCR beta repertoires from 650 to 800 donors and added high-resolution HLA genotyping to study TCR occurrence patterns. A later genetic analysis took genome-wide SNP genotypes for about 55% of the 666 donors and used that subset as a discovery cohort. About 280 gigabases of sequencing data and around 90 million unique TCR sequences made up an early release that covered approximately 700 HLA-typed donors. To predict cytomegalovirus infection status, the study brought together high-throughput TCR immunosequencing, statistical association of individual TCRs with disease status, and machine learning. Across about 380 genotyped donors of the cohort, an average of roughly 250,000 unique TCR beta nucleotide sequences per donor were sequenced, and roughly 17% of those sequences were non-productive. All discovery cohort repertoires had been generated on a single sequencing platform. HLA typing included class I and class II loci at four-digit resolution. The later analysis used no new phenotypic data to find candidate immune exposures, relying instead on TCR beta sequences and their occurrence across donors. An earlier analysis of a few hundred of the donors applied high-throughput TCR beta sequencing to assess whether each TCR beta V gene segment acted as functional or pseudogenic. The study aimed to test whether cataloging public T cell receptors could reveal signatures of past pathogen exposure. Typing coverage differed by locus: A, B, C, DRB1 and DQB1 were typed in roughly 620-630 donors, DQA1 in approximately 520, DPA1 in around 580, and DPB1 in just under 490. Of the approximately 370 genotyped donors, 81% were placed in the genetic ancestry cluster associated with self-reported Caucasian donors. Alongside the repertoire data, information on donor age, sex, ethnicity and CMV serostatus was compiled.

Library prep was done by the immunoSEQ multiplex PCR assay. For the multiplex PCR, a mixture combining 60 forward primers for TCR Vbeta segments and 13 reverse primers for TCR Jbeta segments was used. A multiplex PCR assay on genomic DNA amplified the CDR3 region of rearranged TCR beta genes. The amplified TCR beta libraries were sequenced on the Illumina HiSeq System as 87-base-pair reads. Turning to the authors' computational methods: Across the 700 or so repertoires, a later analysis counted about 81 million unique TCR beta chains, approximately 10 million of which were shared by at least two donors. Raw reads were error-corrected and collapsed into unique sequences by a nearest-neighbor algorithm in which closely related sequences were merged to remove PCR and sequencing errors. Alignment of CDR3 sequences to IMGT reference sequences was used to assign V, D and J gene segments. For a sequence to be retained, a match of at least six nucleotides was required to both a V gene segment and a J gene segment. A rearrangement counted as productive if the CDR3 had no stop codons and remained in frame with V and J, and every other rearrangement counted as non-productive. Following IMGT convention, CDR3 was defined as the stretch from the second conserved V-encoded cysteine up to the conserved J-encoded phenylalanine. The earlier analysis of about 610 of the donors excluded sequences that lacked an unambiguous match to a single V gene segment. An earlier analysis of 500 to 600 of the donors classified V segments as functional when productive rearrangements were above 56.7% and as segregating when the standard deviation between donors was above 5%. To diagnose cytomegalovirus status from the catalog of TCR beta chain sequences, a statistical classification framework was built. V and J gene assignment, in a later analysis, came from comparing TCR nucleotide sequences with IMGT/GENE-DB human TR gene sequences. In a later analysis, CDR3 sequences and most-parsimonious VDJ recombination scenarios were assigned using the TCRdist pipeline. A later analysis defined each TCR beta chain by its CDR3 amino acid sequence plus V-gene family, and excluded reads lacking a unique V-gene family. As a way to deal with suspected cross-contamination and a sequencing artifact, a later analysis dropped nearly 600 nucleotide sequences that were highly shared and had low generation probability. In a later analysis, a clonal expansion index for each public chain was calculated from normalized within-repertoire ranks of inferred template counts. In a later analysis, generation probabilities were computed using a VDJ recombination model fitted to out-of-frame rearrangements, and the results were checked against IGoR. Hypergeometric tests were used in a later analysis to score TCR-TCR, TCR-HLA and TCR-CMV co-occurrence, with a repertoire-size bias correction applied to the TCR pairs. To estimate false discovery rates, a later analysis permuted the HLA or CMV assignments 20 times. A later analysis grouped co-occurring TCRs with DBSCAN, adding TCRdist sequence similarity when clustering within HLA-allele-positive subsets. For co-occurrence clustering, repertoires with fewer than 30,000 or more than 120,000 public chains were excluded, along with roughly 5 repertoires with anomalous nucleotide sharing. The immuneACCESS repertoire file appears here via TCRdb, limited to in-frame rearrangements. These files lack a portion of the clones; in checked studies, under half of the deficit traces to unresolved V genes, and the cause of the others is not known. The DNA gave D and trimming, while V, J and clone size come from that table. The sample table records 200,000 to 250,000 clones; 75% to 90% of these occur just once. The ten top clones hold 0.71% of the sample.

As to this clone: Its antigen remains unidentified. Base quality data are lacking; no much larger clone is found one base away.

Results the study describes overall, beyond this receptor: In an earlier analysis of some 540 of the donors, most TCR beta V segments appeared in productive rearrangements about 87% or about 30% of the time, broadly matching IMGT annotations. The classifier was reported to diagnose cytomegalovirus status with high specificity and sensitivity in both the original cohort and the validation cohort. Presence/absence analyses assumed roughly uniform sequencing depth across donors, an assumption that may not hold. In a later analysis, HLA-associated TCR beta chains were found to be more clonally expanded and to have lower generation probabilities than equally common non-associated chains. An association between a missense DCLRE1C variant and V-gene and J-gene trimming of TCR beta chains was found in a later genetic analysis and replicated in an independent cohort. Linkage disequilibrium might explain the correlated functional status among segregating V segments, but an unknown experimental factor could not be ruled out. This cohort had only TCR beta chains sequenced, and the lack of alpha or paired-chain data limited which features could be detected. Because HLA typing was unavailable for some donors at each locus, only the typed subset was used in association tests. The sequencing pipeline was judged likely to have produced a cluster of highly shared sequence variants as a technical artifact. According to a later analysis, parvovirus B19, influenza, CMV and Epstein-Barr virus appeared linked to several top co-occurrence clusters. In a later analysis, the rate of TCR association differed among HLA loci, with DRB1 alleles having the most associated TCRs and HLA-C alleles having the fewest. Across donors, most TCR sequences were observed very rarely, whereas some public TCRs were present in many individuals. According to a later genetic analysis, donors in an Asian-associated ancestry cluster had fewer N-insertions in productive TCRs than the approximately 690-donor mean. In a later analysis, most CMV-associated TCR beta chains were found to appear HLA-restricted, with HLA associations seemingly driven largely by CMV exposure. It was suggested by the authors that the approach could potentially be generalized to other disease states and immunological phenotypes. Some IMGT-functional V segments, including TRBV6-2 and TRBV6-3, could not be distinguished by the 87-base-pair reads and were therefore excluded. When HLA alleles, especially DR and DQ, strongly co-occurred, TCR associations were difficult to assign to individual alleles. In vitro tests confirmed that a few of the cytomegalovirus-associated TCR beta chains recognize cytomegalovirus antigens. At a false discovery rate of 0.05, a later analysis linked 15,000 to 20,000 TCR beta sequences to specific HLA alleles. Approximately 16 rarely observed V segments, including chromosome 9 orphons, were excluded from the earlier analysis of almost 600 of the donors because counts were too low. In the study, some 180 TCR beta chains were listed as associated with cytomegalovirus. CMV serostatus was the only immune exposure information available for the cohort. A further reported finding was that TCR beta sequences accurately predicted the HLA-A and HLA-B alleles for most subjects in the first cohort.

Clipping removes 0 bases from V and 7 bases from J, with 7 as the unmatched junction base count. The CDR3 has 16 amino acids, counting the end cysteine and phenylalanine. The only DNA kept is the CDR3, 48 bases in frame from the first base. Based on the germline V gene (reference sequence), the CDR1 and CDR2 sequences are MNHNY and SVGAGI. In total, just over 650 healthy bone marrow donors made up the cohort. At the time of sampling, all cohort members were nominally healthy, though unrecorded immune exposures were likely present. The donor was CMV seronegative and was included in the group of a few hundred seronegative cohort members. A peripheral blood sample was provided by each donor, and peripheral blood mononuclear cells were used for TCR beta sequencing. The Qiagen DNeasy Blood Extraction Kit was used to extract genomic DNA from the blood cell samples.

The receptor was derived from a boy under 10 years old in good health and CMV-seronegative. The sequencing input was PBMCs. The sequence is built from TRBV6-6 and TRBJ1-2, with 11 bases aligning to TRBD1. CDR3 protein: CASSYSGTGGAPGYTF. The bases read TGTGCCAGCAGTTACTCAGGGACAGGGGGTGCTCCTGGCTACACCTTC.